This T cell receptor beta chain was observed in a study of blood T cell repertoires in COVID-19. Per the study methods: Estimation of nucleated cell counts was performed using reference gene primer amplification. Libraries were prepared by immunoSEQ multiplex PCR; TCRdb keeps only in-frame clonotypes and omits some of them. That table furnishes V, J and clone size, whereas the DNA furnished D and trimming. The top ten clones hold about 0.9% of a sample with some 400,000 clones, roughly nine tenths of them seen once. There are 12 residues in the CDR3. Trimming pared 10 bases from V and 4 bases from J, leaving 13 bases between.

The genes are TRBV12-3 or TRBV12-4 and TRBJ1-1; TRBD1 might be the D (5 bases). Specimen: PBMCs or T cells enriched from blood (not recorded which). This TCR came from a woman aged 40 to 49 who had been exposed to COVID-19. The CDR3 coding sequence is TGTGCCACCAGAGCGGGGGGCACTGAAGCTTTCTTT. It is translated as CATRAGGTEAFF.